This T cell receptor (beta chain) is from a study of blood T cell repertoires in COVID-19. Study-wide background: Whether acute or convalescent, the COVID-19 samples came from the United States, Italy and Spain. PBMCs, B-cell-depleted T cells, or T cells were the source of the cDNA or gDNA that made up the material.

In the original workflow: Amplification of reference gene primers was used by the study to estimate nucleated cell counts. TCRdb keeps only in-frame clones here, not all; method: immunoSEQ multiplex PCR. That table is the source of V, J and clone size, and D and trimming were worked out from the DNA. This table holds about 48,000 clones, around four fifths found once. In germline, CDR1 is LGHNA, CDR2 YSLEER. The V gene end was trimmed by 4 bases and the J gene end by 2 bases; junction bases not matched to a gene: 6. The CDR3 consists of 17 residues. The clonotype comes from a man aged 65 to 79 with acute or convalescent COVID-19. V usage is TRBV4-3 and J usage is TRBJ2-1; 12 positions match TRBD2. The sample consisted of peripheral blood. The CDR3, as DNA: TGCGCCAGCAGCCCGAGGACTAGCGGGATGACCTACAATGAGCAGTTCTTC. It specifies CASSPRTSGMTYNEQFF.